Detailed here is one T cell receptor (beta chain). Its matching antigen is unknown. The data originate from a study of cytomegalovirus exposure and HLA in healthy donors. Broader study findings: Reported performance of the classifier showed diagnosis of cytomegalovirus status with high specificity and sensitivity.

The ends were cut back, 3 bases at V and 7 bases at J, with 13 bases in the middle. From germline, CDR1 is SQVTM and CDR2 ANQGSEA. This CDR3 contains 13 residues. The study ran its PCR with 60 Vbeta and 13 Jbeta primers. The method was immunoSEQ multiplex PCR; TCRdb's version includes in-frame clones alone and lacks a portion of them. In the table there are about 120,000 clones, under 80% of which are singletons. Sequences were obtained from PBMCs. This clonotype originated in a man in his sixties in good health and CMV-seropositive. The chain combines TRBV29-1 with TRBJ2-1; D possibly corresponds to TRBD1 (6 bases). The chain's CDR3 is CSVDRKGGNEQFF. The CDR3 DNA sequence: TGCAGCGTTGACCGCAAAGGGGGTAATGAGCAGTTCTTC.